These 24 T cell receptor beta chains were all obtained from the same sample, sequenced in a study of Ad26.COV2.S vaccination and SARS-CoV-2 variants. Treatment: 15 to 20 received Ad26.COV2.S at low or high dose, single or two shots; 5 received placebo; per-sample allocation not given. Specimen acquisition occurred on day 63 following the initial vaccine or placebo injection. The protocol was immunoSEQ multiplex PCR, while the TCRdb copy is restricted to in-frame clones and leaves out a portion. The sample includes over 400,000 clones, roughly nine tenths seen only once; the top ten take 2.5%. The starting material was peripheral blood, obtained in a trial of Ad26.COV2.S vaccine versus placebo. Source of these receptors: a person aged 18-65 years who received the Ad26.COV2.S COVID-19 vaccine or a placebo.

This rearrangement joins TRBV7-2 to TRBJ2-5, with 10 bases identical to TRBD2. The CDR3 loop spans 16 amino acids. V lost 1 base, J lost 3 bases, and 5 bases stayed unmatched. The germline V gene has CDR1 SGHTA and CDR2 FQGNSA. CDR3 region: CASSLVFLAGEETQYF. The CDR3 coding sequence is TGTGCCAGCAGCTTAGTTTTTCTAGCGGGGGAAGAGACCCAGTACTTC.

This clone was observed once. The genes are TRBV6-2 or TRBV6-3 and TRBJ1-4; D might be TRBD1 (5 bases). This CDR3 contains 14 residues. The V gene lost 2 bases and the J gene lost 5 bases, with 9 bases spanning the gap. The germline CDR1 and CDR2 sequences are MNHEY and SVGEGT. CDR3 coding DNA: TGTGCCAGCAGTTACGGGGGGGGAAATGAAAAACTGTTTTTT. Protein sequence: CASSYGGGNEKLFF.

This sequence joins TRBV18 and TRBJ2-6, with D perhaps TRBD1 or TRBD2 (5 bases each). Germline loops: CDR1 KGHSH, CDR2 LQKENI. Trimming stripped 2 bases from V and 2 bases from J, with 7 bases between. This CDR3 has 15 residues. CDR3 protein: CASSPGGTGANVLTF. The DNA for the CDR3 is TGTGCCAGCTCACCAGGGGGAACTGGGGCCAACGTCCTGACTTTC.

V gene TRBV3-1 (or the pseudogene TRBV3-2) combines with J gene TRBJ2-3; the match to TRBD2 covers 13 bases. CDR1 is LGHDT and CDR2 is YNNKEL in the germline V gene (reference sequence). The CDR3 contains 15 residues. V shed 5 bases and J 2 bases; nucleotides not matched to a gene: 1. This CDR3 reads CASSGTSGTTDTQYF. DNA of the CDR3: TGTGCCAGCAGCGGGACTAGCGGGACCACAGATACGCAGTATTTT.

The rearrangement uses TRBV7-6 and TRBJ2-1, with 9 nucleotides matching TRBD1. V lost 1 base to trimming and J lost 7 bases; unmatched junction nucleotides: 11. Germline V gene lookup returns CDR1 SGHVS and CDR2 FNYEAQ. The CDR3 spans 17 residues. CDR3 residues: CASSLGSLGQGTNEQFF. CDR3 nucleotide sequence: TGTGCCAGCAGCTTAGGCTCTCTGGGACAGGGAACGAATGAGCAGTTCTTC.

This clone was detected only a few times. The chain combines TRBV12-3 or TRBV12-4 with TRBJ2-1; D remains unclear. This CDR3 contains 12 residues. V lost 5 bases to trimming and J lost 7 bases, with 9 bases between them. CDR3 coding DNA: TGTGCCAGCAGTCCCACGAGTAATGAGCAGTTCTTC. It specifies CASSPTSNEQFF.

The rearrangement joins TRBV2 to TRBJ2-7, with 9 bases matching TRBD2. With 5 bases clipped from V and 6 bases from J, the junction kept 2 bases outside the gene matches. CDR1 SNHLY and CDR2 FYNNEI come from the germline V gene. This CDR3 has 12 amino acids. The CDR3 loop reads CASSIAGVEQYV. CDR3 in DNA: TGTGCCAGCAGTATAGCGGGAGTCGAGCAGTACGTC.

The chain recombines TRBV3-1 (or the pseudogene TRBV3-2) with TRBJ1-2, with 8 bases that match TRBD1. With V trimmed by 4 bases and J by 1 base, 8 bases remained unmatched. The CDR3 loop spans 16 amino acids. Germline V lookup: CDR1 LGHDT, CDR2 YNNKEL (reference sequence). This CDR3 reads CASSRRTGWFNYGYTF. CDR3 bases: TGTGCCAGCAGCCGTCGGACAGGGTGGTTTAACTATGGCTACACCTTC.

The chain combines TRBV18 with TRBJ1-5, with a weak D call TRBD1 (5 bases). CDR1 and CDR2 from the germline V gene are KGHSH and LQKENI. The CDR3 covers 14 residues. V lost 3 bases, J lost 7 bases, and 13 bases lay in between. The chain's CDR3 is CASSPGGPGQPQHF. CDR3 sequence (DNA): TGTGCCAGCTCACCGGGGGGTCCGGGGCAGCCCCAGCATTTT.

CDR3 in DNA: TGTGCCAGCAGTGCCCGCAGGGGTGCCGGGGAGCTGTTTTTT. This translates into CASSARRGAGELFF. The chain links TRBV7-9 to TRBJ2-2; perhaps TRBD1 as D (6 bases). The germline V gene has CDR1 SEHNR and CDR2 FQNEAQ (reference sequence). V was pared by 6 bases and J by 6 bases, with 14 bases between. The CDR3 consists of 14 residues.

This sequence joins TRBV5-6 and TRBJ1-2; no definite D call. The CDR3 covers 14 residues. The V end lost 4 bases, the J end lost 8 bases, and 18 bases lay between the germline ends. Germline V gene lookup returns CDR1 SGHDT and CDR2 YYEEEE. Here the CDR3 reads CASSKRPGSQGYTF. The DNA of the CDR3 is TGTGCCAGCAGCAAACGACCGGGGTCCCAGGGCTACACCTTC.

The chain has TRBV7-9 and TRBJ1-6; 12 bases are shared with TRBD1. The junction had 8 bases not matched to a gene; V was cut back by 5 bases and J by 9 bases. Germline loops: CDR1 SEHNR, CDR2 FQNEAQ (reference sequence). The CDR3 spans 16 residues. As DNA, the CDR3 is TGTGCCAGCAGCAGACCGGGACAGGGGGCAGGTTCACCCCTCCACTTT. This codes for CASSRPGQGAGSPLHF.

The rearrangement joins TRBV5-5 to TRBJ1-1, with a weak D call TRBD1 (5 bases). Germline lookup yields CDR1 SGHKS and CDR2 YYEKEE (reference sequence). The length of the CDR3 is 14 residues. V was pared by 0 bases and J by 8 bases, with 14 bases between. The CDR3, as DNA: TGTGCCAGCAGCTTGGATCGGCCCGGGGGGGAAGCTTTCTTT. Amino acid sequence: CASSLDRPGGEAFF.

The chain joins TRBV5-8 to TRBJ2-5, with 7 bases identical to TRBD2. The CDR3 loop spans 16 amino acids. Germline V gene sequence: CDR1 SGHTS, CDR2 YDEGEE. V shed 0 bases, J shed 3 bases, and the junction held 8 bases outside the gene matches. The DNA for the CDR3 is TGTGCCAGCAGCTTGGGCCGGGACTACTATGAAGAGACCCAGTACTTC. Translated, it gives CASSLGRDYYEETQYF.

This clone came up once. The V gene is TRBV7-2, the J gene TRBJ2-1, with 8 bases lining up with TRBD1. Germline V gene sequence: CDR1 SGHTA, CDR2 FQGNSA. V was clipped by 5 bases and J by 8 bases; unmatched bases: 11. The CDR3 runs to 15 residues. CDR3 sequence reads: CASSKDRVRGDEQFF. CDR3 sequence (DNA): TGTGCCAGCAGCAAGGACAGGGTAAGGGGTGATGAGCAGTTCTTC.

J is TRBJ2-3 and V is TRBV7-2; D unclear. The CDR3 is 13 amino acids. The V gene's germline CDR1 is SGHTA and CDR2 FQGNSA. Trimming took off 4 bases at V and 3 bases at J, with 8 bases between the two ends. CDR3 coding DNA: TGTGCCAGCAGCTCCGAAGAAACAGATACGCAGTATTTT. Translation: CASSSEETDTQYF.

This chain connects TRBV15 to TRBJ2-1; 8 nucleotides agree with TRBD2. CDR1 LNHNV and CDR2 YYDKDF come from the germline V gene (reference sequence). After removal of 5 bases from V and 10 bases from J, the junction contained 10 bases not matched to a gene. The CDR3 has 14 residues. CDR3 DNA sequence: TGTGCCACCAGCTTCAGGGGCGGGGGGTACGAGCAGTTCTTC. This translates into CATSFRGGGYEQFF.

The chain employs TRBV18 and TRBJ1-1; 9 bases map to TRBD1. The CDR3 length is 14 residues. J gave up 5 bases and V 5 bases, and 6 bases lay outside the gene matches. Germline V lookup: CDR1 KGHSH, CDR2 LQKENI. CDR3 amino acids: CASSGGQGWTEAFF. The CDR3, as DNA: TGTGCCAGCTCAGGGGGACAGGGATGGACTGAAGCTTTCTTT. The full variable domain, in which reference TRBV18 and TRBJ1-1 provide the parts outside the CDR3, is NAGVMQNPRHLVRRRGQEARLRCSPMKGHSHVYWYRQLPEEGLKFMVYLQKENIIDESGMPKERFSAEFPKEGPSILRIQQVVRGDSAAYFCASSGGQGWTEAFFGQGTRLTVV.

V usage is TRBV5-4 and J usage is TRBJ1-2; D is unresolved. This CDR3 spans 14 amino acids. Trimming removed 1 base from V and 4 bases from J, with 11 bases in between. Germline CDR1 reads SGHNT; CDR2 reads YYREEE (reference sequence). The CDR3 DNA sequence: TGTGCCAGCAGCTTGAAACAGAGGCCCTATGGCTACACCTTC. Translated, it gives CASSLKQRPYGYTF.

The rearrangement links TRBV6-5 to TRBJ2-1, with 7 bases that match TRBD2. Germline values: CDR1 MNHEY, CDR2 SVGAGI. Losses at the gene ends were 7 bases for V and 4 bases for J; bases not matched to a gene: 7. CDR3 length equals 14 residues. The CDR3 region is CASNRLAAYNEQFF. CDR3 DNA sequence: TGTGCCAGCAACCGACTAGCTGCTTACAATGAGCAGTTCTTC.

The chain couples TRBV12-5 to TRBJ1-2, with D uncertain. Trimming took off 2 bases at V and 2 bases at J, with 15 bases between the two ends. The germline gives CDR1 LGHNT, CDR2 FRNRAP. The CDR3 is 16 amino acids. CDR3 sequence reads: CASGLPSVLGNYGYTF. The CDR3 region has the DNA TGTGCTAGTGGTTTGCCCTCCGTCCTGGGAAACTATGGCTACACCTTC.

This chain links TRBV18 with TRBJ2-3; D assignment may be TRBD1 or TRBD2 (5 bases each). This CDR3 is built from 15 residues. With 3 bases removed from V and 3 bases from J, the gap between germline ends came to 13 bases. CDR1 KGHSH and CDR2 LQKENI come from the germline V gene. The CDR3 DNA is TGTGCCAGCTCACCCATGGGGGACGGGACAGATACGCAGTATTTT. Amino acid sequence: CASSPMGDGTDTQYF.

The sample holds one count of this clone. The chain uses TRBV5-1 and TRBJ1-2, with D possibly TRBD1 on 6 matching bases. This CDR3 contains 13 residues. CDR1 is SGHRS, CDR2 YFSETQ, per germline. V lost 2 bases to trimming and J lost 11 bases, with 16 bases between them. CDR3 nucleotide sequence: TGCGCCAGCAGCTTTCGGGGGGCAGAGGGTTACACCTTC. It codes for CASSFRGAEGYTF.

Only one count was recorded for this clone. V is TRBV7-3 and J is TRBJ1-6; 10 bases align to TRBD1. Per germline, CDR1 SGHTA and CDR2 FQGTGA. Trimming removed 3 bases from V and 9 bases from J; junction bases left unmatched: 2. The CDR3 extends over 14 amino acids. In DNA, the CDR3 is TGTGCCAGCAGCTTGACAGGGGGCAGTTCACCCCTCCACTTT. It yields the protein CASSLTGGSSPLHF. The whole variable domain, remainder taken from reference TRBV7-3 and TRBJ1-6, is GAGVSQTPSNKVTEKGKYVELRCDPISGHTALYWYRQSLGQGPEFLIYFQGTGAADDSGLPNDRFFAVRPEGSVSTLKIQRTERGDSAVYLCASSLTGGSSPLHFGNGTRLTVT.